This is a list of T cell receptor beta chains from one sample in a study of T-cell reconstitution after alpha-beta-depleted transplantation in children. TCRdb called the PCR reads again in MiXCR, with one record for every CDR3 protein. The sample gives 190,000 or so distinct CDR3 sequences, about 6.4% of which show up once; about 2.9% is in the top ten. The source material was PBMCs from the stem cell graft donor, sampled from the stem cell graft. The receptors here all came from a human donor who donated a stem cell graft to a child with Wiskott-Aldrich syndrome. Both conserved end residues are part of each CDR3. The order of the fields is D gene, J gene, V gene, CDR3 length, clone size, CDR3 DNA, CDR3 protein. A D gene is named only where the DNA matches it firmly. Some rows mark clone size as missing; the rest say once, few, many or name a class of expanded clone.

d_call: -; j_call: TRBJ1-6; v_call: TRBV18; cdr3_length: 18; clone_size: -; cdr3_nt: TGTGCCAGCTCACGCTCTTTCCGGACGGGGCAGTCCAATTCACCCCTCCACTTT; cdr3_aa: CASSRSFRTGQSNSPLHF
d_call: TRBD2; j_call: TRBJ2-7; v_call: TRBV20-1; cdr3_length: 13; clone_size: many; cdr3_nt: TGCAGTGCTAGTGTAGCGGGGGGGAGGGAGCAGTACTTC; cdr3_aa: CSASVAGGREQYF
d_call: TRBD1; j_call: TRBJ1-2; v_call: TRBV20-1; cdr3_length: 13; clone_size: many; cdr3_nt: TGCAGTGCTAGCCACAGGGGGAACTATGGCTACACCTTC; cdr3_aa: CSASHRGNYGYTF
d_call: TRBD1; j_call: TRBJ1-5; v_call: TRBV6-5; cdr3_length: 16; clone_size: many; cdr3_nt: TGTGCCAGCAGTTCCCCGGACAGGAGTAGCAATCAGCCCCAGCATTTT; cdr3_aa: CASSSPDRSSNQPQHF
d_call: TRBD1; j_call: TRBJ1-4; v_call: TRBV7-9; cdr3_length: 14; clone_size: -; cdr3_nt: TGTGCCAGCAGCCCAGGGACAGGGTATGAAAAACTGTTTTTT; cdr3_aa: CASSPGTGYEKLFF
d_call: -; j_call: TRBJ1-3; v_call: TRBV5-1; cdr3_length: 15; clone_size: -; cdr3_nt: TGCGCCAGCAGCAGATCTACAGGGACTGGAAACACCATATATTTT; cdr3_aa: CASSRSTGTGNTIYF
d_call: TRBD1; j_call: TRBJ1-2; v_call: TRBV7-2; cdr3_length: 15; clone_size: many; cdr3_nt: TGTGCCAGCAGCGCTCGTATAGGACAGGGTTATGGCTACACCTTC; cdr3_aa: CASSARIGQGYGYTF
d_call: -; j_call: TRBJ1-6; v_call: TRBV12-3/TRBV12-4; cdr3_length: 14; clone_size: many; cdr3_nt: TGTGCCAGCAGTTTCTGGGGGAGTAATTCACCCCTCCACTTT; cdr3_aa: CASSFWGSNSPLHF
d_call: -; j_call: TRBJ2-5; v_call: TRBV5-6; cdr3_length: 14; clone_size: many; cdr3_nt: TGTGCCAGCAGCTCGTTACAGGGACACGAAACCCAGTACTTC; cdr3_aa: CASSSLQGHETQYF
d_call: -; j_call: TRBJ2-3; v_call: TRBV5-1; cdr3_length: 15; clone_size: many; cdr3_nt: TGCGCCAGCAGCTTGCGCGGCCTAAGCACAGATACGCAGTATTTT; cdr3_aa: CASSLRGLSTDTQYF
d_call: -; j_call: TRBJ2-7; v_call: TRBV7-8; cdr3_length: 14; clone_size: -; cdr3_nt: TGTGCCAGCAGTAAAGGGGGAACCCGGGACGAGCAGTACTTC; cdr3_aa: CASSKGGTRDEQYF
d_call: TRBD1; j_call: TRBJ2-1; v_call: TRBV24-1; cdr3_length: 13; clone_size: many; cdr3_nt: TGTGCCACCAGTCTGACAGGGGGGCGTGAGCAGTTCTTC; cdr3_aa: CATSLTGGREQFF
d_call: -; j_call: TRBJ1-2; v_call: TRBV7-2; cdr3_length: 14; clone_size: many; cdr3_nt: TGTGCCAGCAGCTTATCGGGGCAGAACTATGGCTACACCTTC; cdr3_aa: CASSLSGQNYGYTF
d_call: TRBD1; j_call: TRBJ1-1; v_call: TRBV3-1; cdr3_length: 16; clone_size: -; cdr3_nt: TGTGCCAGCAGCCGACGCGTACAGGGGGTCGACACTGAAGCTTTCTTT; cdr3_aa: CASSRRVQGVDTEAFF
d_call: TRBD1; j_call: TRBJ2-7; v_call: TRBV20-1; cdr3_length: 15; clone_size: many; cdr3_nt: TGCAGTGCTAGAGGGTTGACAGGGGGCAACTACGAGCAGTACTTC; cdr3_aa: CSARGLTGGNYEQYF
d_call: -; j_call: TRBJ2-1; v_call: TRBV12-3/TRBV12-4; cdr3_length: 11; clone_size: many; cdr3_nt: TGTGCCAGCAGGGAGGTGGGTGAGCAGTTCTTC; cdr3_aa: CASREVGEQFF
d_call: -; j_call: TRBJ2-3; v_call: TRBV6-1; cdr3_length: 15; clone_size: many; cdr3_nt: TGTGCCAGCAGTCAGGCAGTTGGGGGTAGGAATACGCAGTATTTT; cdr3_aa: CASSQAVGGRNTQYF
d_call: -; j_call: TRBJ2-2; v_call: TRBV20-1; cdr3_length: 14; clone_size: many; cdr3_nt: TGCAGTGCTAGTCTCTCCTCCCTGGCCGGGGAGCTGTTTTTT; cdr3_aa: CSASLSSLAGELFF
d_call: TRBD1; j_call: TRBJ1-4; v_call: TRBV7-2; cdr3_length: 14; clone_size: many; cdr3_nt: TGTGCCAGCAGTTCGGACAGGGGTATTGAAAAACTGTTTTTT; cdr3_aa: CASSSDRGIEKLFF
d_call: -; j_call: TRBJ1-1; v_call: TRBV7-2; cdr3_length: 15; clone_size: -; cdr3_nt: TGTGCCAGCAGCTCGGGCTTACAGGGGAACACTGAAGCTTTCTTT; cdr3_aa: CASSSGLQGNTEAFF
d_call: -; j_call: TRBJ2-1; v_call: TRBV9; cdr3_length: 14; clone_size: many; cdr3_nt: TGTGCCAGCACTTGGACGCCCGAAGTTAAGGAGCAGTTCTTC; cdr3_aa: CASTWTPEVKEQFF
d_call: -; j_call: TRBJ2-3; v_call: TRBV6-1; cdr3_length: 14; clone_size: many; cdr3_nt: TGTGCCAGCAGTCAGGACCTGGGAACAGATACGCAGTATTTT; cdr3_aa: CASSQDLGTDTQYF
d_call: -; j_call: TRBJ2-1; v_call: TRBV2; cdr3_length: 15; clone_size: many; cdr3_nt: TGTGCCAGCAACCGAGCAAGGTCCCCCCCCGGTGAGCAGTTCTTC; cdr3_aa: CASNRARSPPGEQFF
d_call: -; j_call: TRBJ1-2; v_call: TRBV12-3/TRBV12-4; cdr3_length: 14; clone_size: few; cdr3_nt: TGTGCCAGCAGTTTGCGGACATCTCCTTATGGCTACACCTTC; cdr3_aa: CASSLRTSPYGYTF
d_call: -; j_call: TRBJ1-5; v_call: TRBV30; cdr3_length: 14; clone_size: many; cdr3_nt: TGTGCCTGGAGTGGGGACCCCCAATATCAGCCCCAGCATTTT; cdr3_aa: CAWSGDPQYQPQHF
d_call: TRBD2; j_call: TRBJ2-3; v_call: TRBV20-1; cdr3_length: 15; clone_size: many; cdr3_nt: TGCAGTGCTACACCTTACGGCGGGGGAACAGATACGCAGTATTTT; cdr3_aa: CSATPYGGGTDTQYF
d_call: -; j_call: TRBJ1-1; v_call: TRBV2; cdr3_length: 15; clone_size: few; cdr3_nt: TGTGCCAGCAGGTACGCGAGGGTCGGGGACACTGAAGCTTTCTTT; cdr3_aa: CASRYARVGDTEAFF
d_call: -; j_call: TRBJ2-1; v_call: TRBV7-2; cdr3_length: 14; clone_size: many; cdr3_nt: TGTGCCAGCAGCTTAGCGGTCGGCAGTCGGGAGCAGTTCTTC; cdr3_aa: CASSLAVGSREQFF
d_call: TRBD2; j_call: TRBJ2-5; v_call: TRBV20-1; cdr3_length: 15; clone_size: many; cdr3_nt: TGCAGTGCTAGAGTTCCTAGCGGAATACAAGAGACCCAGTACTTC; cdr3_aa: CSARVPSGIQETQYF
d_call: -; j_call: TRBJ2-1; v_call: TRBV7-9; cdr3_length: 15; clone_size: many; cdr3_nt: TGTGCCAGCAGTAGGGGGGCGGGAATTAACGTTGAGCAGTTCTTC; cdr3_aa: CASSRGAGINVEQFF
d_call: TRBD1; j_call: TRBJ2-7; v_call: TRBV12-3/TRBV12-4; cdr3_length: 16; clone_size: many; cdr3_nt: TGTGCCAGCGCTTTAGGATGGACAGGGGGATCTGGCGAGCAGTACTTC; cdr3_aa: CASALGWTGGSGEQYF
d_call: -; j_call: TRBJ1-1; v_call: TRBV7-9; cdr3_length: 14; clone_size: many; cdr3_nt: TGTGCCAGCAGCCCAGCGGTCCAGGGTTCTGAAGCTTTCTTT; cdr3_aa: CASSPAVQGSEAFF
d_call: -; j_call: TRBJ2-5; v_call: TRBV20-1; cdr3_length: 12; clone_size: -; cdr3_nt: TGCAGTGCTGCCCGGGGGCAAGAGACCCAGTACTTC; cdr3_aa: CSAARGQETQYF
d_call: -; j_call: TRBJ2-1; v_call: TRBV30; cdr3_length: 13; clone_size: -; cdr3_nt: TGTGCCTGGAGTGCAGCTACTAGTTTTCTGCAGTTCTTC; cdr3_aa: CAWSAATSFLQFF
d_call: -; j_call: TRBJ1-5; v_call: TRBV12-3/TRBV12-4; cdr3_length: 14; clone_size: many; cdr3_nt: TGTGCCAGCACTGATTTTAGTAGCAATCAGCCCCAGCATTTT; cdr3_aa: CASTDFSSNQPQHF
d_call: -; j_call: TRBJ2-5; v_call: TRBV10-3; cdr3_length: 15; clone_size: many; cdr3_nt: TGTGCCATCAGTGACTCTGCGGCGGGCGGGGAGACCCAGTACTTC; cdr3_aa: CAISDSAAGGETQYF
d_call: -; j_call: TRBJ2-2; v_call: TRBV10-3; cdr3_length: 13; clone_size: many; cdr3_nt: TGTGCCATCAGTCAGGACGACACCGGGGAGCTGTTTTTT; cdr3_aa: CAISQDDTGELFF
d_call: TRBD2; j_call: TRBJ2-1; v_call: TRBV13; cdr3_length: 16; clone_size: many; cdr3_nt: TGTGCCAGCAGCTTAGAGCTAGCGGGAGGGCCGCAGGAGCAGTTCTTC; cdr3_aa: CASSLELAGGPQEQFF
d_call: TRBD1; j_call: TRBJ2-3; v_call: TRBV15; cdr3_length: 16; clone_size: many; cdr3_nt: TGTGCCACCAGCAGAGAAACCAGGGGGCGGGAAGATACGCAGTATTTT; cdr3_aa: CATSRETRGREDTQYF
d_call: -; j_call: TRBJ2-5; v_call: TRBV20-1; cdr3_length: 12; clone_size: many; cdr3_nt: TGCAGTGCTAGGACAGGCCAAGAGACCCAGTACTTC; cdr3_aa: CSARTGQETQYF
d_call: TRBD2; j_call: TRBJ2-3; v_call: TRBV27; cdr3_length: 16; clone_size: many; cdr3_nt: TGTGCCAGCAGTTCCTTCGGGACTAGCGGCACAGATACGCAGTATTTT; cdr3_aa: CASSSFGTSGTDTQYF
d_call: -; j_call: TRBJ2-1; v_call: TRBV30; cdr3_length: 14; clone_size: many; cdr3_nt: TGTGCCTGCCGGGGACTTAGCTCCTACAATGAGCAGTTCTTC; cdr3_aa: CACRGLSSYNEQFF
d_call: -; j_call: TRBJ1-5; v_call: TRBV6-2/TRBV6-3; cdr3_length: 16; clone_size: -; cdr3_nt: TGTGCCAGCAGGACCCGGGTCCTCATGGCCAATCAGCCCCAGCATTTT; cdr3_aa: CASRTRVLMANQPQHF
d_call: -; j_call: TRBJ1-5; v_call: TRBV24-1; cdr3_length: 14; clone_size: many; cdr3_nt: TGTGCCACCAGTGCCCAGGGTGGGAACCAGCCCCAGCATTTT; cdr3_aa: CATSAQGGNQPQHF
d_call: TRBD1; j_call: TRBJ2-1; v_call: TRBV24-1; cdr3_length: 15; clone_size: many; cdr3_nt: TGTGCCACCAGTGCCGGGACAGCTCTCCTTAATGAGCAGTTCTTC; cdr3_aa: CATSAGTALLNEQFF
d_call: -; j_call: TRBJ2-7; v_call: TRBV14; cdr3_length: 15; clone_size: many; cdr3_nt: TGTGCCAGCAGCCATCCGAGGGGTCTCGCCTACGAGCAGTACTTC; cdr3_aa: CASSHPRGLAYEQYF
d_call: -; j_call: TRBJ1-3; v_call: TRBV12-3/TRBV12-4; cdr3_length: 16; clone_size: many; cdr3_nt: TGTGCCAGCAGTACGTCTCATCGGGGGCGAATGTACCCCATATATTTT; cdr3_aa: CASSTSHRGRMYPIYF
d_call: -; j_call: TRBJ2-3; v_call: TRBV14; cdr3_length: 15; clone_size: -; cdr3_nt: TGTGCCAGCAGCCAAGACCAGGTCCCCCTGGATACGCAGTATTTT; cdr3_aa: CASSQDQVPLDTQYF
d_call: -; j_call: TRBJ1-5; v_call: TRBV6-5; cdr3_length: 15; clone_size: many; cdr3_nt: TGTGCCAGCAGTTCGGCCGGGATAGGGGATCAGCCCCAGCATTTT; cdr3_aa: CASSSAGIGDQPQHF
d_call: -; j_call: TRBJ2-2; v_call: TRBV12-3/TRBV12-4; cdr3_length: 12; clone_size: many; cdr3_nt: TGTGCCAGCAGCTCAAGCACCGGGGAGCTGTTTTTT; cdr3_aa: CASSSSTGELFF